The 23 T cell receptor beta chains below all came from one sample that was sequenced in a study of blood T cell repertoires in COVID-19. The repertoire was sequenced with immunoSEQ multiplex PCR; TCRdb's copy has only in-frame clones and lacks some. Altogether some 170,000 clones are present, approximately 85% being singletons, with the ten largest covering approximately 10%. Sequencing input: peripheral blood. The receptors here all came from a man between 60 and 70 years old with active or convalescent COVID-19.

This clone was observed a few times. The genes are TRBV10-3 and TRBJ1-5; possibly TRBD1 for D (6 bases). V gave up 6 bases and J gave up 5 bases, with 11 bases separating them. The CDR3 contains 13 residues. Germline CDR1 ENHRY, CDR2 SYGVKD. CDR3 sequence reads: CAISRQEDQPQHF. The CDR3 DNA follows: TGTGCCATCAGCCGACAGGAGGATCAGCCCCAGCATTTT.

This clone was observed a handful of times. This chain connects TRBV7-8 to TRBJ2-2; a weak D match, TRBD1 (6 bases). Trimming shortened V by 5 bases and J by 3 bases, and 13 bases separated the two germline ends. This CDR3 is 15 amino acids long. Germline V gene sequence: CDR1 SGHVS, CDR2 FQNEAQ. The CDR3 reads CASSTGILDTGELFF. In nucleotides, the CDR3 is TGTGCCAGCAGCACAGGGATCCTGGACACCGGGGAGCTGTTTTTT.

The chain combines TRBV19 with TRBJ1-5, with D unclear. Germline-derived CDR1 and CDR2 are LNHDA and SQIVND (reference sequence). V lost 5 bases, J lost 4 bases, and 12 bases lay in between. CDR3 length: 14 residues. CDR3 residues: CASSRGQPNQPQHF. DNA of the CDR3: TGTGCCAGTAGTCGAGGGCAGCCTAATCAGCCCCAGCATTTT.

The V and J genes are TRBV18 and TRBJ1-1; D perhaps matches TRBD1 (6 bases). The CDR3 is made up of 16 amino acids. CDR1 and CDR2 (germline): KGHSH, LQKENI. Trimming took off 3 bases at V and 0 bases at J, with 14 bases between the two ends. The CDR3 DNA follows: TGTGCCAGCTCACCGAGGGAGCAGGGGTTGAACACTGAAGCTTTCTTT. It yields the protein CASSPREQGLNTEAFF. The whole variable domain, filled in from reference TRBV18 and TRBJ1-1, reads NAGVMQNPRHLVRRRGQEARLRCSPMKGHSHVYWYRQLPEEGLKFMVYLQKENIIDESGMPKERFSAEFPKEGPSILRIQQVVRGDSAAYFCASSPREQGLNTEAFFGQGTRLTVV.

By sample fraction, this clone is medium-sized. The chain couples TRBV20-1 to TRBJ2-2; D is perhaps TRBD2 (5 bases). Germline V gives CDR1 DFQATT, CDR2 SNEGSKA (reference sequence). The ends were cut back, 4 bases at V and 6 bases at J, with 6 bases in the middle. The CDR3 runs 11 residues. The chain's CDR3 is CSATEAGELFF. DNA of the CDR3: TGCAGTGCTACGGAGGCCGGGGAGCTGTTTTTT.

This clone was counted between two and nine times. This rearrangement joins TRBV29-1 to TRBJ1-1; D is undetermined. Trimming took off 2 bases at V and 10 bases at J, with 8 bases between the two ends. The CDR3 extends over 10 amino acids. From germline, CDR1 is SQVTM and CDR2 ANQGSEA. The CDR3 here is CSVESPRAFF. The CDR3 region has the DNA TGCAGCGTTGAATCGCCTAGAGCTTTCTTT.

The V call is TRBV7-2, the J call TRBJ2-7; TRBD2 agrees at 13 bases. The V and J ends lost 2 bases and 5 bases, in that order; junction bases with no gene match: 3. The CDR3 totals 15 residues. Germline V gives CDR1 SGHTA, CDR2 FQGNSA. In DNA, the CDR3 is TGTGCCAGCAGCTTACTCGGACTAGCGGGAGACGAGCAGTACTTC. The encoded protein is CASSLLGLAGDEQYF.

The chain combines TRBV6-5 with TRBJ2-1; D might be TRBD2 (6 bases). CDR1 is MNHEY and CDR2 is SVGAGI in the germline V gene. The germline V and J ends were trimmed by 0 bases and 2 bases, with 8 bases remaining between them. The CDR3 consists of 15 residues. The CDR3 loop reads CASSYSGSTYNEQFF. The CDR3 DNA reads TGTGCCAGCAGTTACTCCGGGAGCACCTACAATGAGCAGTTCTTC.

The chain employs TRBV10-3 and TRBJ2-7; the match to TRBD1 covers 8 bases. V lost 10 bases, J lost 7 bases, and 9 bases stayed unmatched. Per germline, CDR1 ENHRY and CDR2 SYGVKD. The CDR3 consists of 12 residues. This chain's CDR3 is CATALGQGEQYF. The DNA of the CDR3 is TGTGCCACCGCCCTTGGACAGGGAGAGCAGTACTTC.

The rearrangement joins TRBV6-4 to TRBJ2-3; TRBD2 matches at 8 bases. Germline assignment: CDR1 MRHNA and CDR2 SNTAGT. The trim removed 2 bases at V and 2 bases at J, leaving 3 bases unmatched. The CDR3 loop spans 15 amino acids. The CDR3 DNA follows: TGTGCCAGCAGTGACGGCGGGGGGCCCACAGATACGCAGTATTTT. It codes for CASSDGGGPTDTQYF.

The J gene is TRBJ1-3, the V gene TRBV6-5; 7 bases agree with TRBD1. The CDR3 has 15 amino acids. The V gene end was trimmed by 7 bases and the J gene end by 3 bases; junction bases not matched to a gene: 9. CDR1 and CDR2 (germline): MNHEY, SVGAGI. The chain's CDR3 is CASISTGFGGNTIYF. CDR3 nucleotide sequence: TGTGCCAGCATCTCGACAGGGTTCGGTGGAAACACCATATATTTT.

The CDR3 region is CASRAGTVDEQYF. The DNA for the CDR3 is TGTGCCAGCAGGGCCGGGACAGTAGACGAGCAGTACTTC. This chain links TRBV12-3 or TRBV12-4 with TRBJ2-7, with 7 positions matching TRBD1. V was pared by 6 bases and J by 5 bases, with 7 bases of the junction left unmatched. This CDR3 region has 13 residues.

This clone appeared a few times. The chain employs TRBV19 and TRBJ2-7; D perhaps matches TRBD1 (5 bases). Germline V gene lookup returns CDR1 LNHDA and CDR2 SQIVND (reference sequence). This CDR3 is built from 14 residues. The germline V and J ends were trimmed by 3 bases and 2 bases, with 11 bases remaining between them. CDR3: CASSIRREPYEQYF. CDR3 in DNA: TGTGCCAGTAGTATCCGCAGGGAACCCTACGAGCAGTACTTC.

The CDR3 is CASSLLDRDHGYTF. CDR3 nucleotides: TGTGCCAGCAGTTTATTGGACAGGGACCATGGCTACACCTTC. The chain carries TRBV28 and TRBJ1-2, with 8 bases aligning to TRBD1. Germline V gene lookup returns CDR1 MDHEN and CDR2 SYDVKM. The CDR3 consists of 14 residues. After removal of 1 base from V and 6 bases from J, the junction contained 4 bases not matched to a gene.

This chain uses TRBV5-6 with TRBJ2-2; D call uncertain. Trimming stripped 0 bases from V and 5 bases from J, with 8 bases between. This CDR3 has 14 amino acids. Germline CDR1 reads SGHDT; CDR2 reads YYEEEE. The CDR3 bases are TGTGCCAGCAGCTTGGGCTCTCGGACCGGGGAGCTGTTTTTT. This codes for CASSLGSRTGELFF.

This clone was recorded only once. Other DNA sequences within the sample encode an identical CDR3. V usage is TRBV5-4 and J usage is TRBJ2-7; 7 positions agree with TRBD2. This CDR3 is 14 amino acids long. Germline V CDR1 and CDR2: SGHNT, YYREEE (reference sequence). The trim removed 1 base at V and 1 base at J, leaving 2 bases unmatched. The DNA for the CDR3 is TGTGCCAGCAGCTTGTACGGGAGGTCCTACGAGCAGTACTTC. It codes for CASSLYGRSYEQYF.

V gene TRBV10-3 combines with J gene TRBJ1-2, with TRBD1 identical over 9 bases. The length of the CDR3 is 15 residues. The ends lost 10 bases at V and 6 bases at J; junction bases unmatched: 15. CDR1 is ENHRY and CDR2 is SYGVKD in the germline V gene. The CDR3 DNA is TGTGCCAGAAAAGAAGATGGGACAGGGAAAGATGGCTACACCTTC. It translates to CARKEDGTGKDGYTF.

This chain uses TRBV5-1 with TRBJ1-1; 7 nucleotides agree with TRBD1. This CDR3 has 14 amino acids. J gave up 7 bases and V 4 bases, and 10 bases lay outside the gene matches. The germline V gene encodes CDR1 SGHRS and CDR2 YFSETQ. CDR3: CASSQGTAHYEAFF. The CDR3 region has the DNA TGCGCCAGCAGCCAGGGGACAGCTCATTATGAAGCTTTCTTT.

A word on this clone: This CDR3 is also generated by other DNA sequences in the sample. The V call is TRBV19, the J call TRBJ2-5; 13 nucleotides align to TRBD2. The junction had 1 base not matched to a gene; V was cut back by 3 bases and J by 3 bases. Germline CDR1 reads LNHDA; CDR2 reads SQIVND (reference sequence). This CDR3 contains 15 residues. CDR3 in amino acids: CASSIGLAGEETQYF. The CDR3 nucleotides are TGTGCCAGTAGTATTGGACTAGCGGGAGAAGAGACCCAGTACTTC.

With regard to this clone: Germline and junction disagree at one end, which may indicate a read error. In DNA form, the CDR3 reads TGCGCCAGCAGGCAAGGAACAGGGGTGAACACTGAAGCTTTCTTT. Its translation: CASRQGTGVNTEAFF. The V call is TRBV4-1, the J call TRBJ1-1; 7 bases line up with TRBD1. Germline CDR1 is MGHRA and CDR2 is YSYEKL. This CDR3 comprises 15 residues.

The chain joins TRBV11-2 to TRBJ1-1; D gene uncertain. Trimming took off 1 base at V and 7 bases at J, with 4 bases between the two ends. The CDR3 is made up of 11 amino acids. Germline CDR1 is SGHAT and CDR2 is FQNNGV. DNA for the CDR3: TGTGCCAGCAGCTTAGTCAATGAAGCTTTCTTT. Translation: CASSLVNEAFF.

The CDR3 region is CASSAGTSGGGSYNEQFF. CDR3 sequence (DNA): TGTGCCAGCAGCGCCGGGACTAGCGGGGGAGGCTCCTACAATGAGCAGTTCTTC. V usage is TRBV7-2 and J usage is TRBJ2-1; 14 bases agree with TRBD2. Germline CDR1 reads SGHTA; CDR2 reads FQGNSA. V lost 5 bases to trimming and J lost 0 bases; unmatched junction nucleotides: 6. The CDR3 totals 18 residues.

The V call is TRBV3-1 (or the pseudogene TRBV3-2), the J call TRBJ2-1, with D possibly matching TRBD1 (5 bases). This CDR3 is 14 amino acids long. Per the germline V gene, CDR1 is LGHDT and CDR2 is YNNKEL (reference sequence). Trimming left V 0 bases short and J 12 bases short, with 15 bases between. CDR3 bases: TGTGCCAGCAGCCAAGAGACAGACACCCGGAGGCAGTTCTTC. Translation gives CASSQETDTRRQFF.